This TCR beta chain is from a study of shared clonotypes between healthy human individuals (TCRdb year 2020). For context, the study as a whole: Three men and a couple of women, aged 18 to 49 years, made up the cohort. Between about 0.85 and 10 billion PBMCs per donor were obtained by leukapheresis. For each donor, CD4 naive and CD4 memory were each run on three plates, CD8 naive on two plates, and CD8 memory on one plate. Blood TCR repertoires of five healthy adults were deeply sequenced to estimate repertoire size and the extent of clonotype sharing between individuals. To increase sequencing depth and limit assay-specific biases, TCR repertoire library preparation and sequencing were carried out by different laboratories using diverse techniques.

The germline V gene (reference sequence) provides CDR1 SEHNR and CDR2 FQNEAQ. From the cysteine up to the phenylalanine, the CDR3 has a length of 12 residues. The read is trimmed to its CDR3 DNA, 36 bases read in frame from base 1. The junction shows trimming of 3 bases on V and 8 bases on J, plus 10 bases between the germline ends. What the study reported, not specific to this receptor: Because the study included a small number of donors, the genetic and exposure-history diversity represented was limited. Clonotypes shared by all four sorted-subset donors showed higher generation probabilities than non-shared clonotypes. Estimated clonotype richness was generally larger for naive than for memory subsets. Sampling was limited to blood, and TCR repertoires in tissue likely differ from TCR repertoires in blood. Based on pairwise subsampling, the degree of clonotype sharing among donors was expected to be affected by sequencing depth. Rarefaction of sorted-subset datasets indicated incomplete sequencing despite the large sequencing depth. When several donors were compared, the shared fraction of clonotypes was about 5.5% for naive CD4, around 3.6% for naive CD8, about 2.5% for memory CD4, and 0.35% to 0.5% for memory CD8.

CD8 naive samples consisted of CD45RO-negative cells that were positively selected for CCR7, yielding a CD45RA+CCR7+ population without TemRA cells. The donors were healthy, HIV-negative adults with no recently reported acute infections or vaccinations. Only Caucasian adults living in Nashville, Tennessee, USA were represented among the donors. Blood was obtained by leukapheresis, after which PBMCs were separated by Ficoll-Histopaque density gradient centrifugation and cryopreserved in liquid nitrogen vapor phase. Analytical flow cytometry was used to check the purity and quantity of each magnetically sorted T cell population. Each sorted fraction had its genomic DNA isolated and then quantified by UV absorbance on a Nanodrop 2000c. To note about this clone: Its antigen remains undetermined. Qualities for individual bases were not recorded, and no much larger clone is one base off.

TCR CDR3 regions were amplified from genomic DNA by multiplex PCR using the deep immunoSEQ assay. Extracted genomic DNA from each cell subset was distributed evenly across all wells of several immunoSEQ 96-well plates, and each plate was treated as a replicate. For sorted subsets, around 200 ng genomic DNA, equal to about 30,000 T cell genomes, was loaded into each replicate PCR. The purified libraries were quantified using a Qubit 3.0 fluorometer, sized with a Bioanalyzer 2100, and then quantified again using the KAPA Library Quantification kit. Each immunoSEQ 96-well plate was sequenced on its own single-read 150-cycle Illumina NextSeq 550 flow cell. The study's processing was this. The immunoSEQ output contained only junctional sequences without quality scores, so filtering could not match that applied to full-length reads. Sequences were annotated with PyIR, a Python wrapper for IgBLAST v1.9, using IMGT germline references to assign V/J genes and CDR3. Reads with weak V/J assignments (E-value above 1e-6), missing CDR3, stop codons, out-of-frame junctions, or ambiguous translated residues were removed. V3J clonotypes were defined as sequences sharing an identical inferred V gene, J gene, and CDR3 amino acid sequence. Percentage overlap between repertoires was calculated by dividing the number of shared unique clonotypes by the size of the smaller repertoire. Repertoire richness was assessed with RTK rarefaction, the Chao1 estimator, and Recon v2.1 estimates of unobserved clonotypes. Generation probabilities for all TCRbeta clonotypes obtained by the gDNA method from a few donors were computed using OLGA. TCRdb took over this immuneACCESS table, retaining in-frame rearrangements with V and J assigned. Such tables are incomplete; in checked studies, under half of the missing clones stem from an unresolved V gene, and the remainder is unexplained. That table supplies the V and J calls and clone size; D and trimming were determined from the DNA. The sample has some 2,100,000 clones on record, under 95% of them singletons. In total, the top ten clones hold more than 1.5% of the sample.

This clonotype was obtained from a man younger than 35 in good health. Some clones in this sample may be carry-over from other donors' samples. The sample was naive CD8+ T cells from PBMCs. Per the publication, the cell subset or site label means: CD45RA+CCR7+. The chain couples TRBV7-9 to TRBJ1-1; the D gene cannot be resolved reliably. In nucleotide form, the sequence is TGTGCCAGCAGCTTTCCCCGGGAAGAAGCTTTCTTT. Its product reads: CASSFPREEAFF.